The next 13 T cell receptor beta chains were all read from a single sample in a study of blood T cell repertoires in COVID-19. Clones were read by immunoSEQ multiplex PCR, and TCRdb kept only the in-frame ones, dropping some. Here the sample spans around 56,000 clones, 75% to 85% being singletons. The material sequenced was peripheral blood. The receptors shown here come from a man aged 60 to 75 with acute or convalescent COVID-19.

V usage is TRBV7-8 and J usage is TRBJ2-5; 12 nucleotides match TRBD2. Trimming at V came to 3 bases and at J to 5 bases, leaving 4 bases not matched to a gene. Germline values: CDR1 SGHVS, CDR2 FQNEAQ. The CDR3 consists of 15 residues. CDR3 in DNA: TGTGCCAGCAGCTTCCTAGCGGGGGGGCGGGAGACCCAGTACTTC. It translates to CASSFLAGGRETQYF. The complete variable domain, with remaining parts taken from reference TRBV7-8 and TRBJ2-5, reads GAGVSQSPRYKVAKRGQDVALRCDPISGHVSLFWYQQALGQGPEFLTYFQNEAQLDKSGLPSDRFFAERPEGSVSTLKIQRTQQEDSAVYLCASSFLAGGRETQYFGPGTRLLVL.

The chain recombines TRBV7-8 with TRBJ2-1; a weak D match, TRBD2 (6 bases). Trimming removed 2 bases from V and 9 bases from J, with 14 bases in between. This CDR3 contains 14 residues. Per the germline V gene, CDR1 is SGHVS and CDR2 is FQNEAQ. CDR3 sequence: CASSLRVTSREQFF. CDR3 sequence (DNA): TGTGCCAGCAGCTTAAGGGTGACTAGTCGTGAGCAGTTCTTC.

V usage is TRBV19 and J usage is TRBJ1-1; no clear D gene. The CDR3 runs to 13 residues. Trimming took off 3 bases at V and 6 bases at J, with 11 bases between the two ends. CDR1 is LNHDA and CDR2 is SQIVND in the germline V gene (reference sequence). The CDR3 spells CASSMRVAAEAFF. CDR3 sequence (DNA): TGTGCCAGTAGTATGAGGGTAGCGGCTGAAGCTTTCTTT. Filled out from reference TRBV19 and TRBJ1-1, the complete variable domain reads DGGITQSPKYLFRKEGQNVTLSCEQNLNHDAMYWYRQDPGQGLRLIYYSQIVNDFQKGDIAEGYSVSREKKESFPLTVTSAQKNPTAFYLCASSMRVAAEAFFGQGTRLTVV.

The chain couples TRBV5-1 to TRBJ1-6; D is unclear. CDR1 SGHRS and CDR2 YFSETQ come from the germline V gene. The CDR3 runs to 15 residues. Trimming pared 1 base from V and 5 bases from J, leaving 10 bases between. In DNA form, the CDR3 reads TGCGCCAGCAGCTTGCTTAACAAAAATAATTCACCCCTCCACTTT. Encoded protein: CASSLLNKNNSPLHF. The full variable domain, with the rest looked up from reference TRBV5-1 and TRBJ1-6, is KAGVTQTPRYLIKTRGQQVTLSCSPISGHRSVSWYQQTPGQGLQFLFEYFSETQRNKGNFPGRFSGRQFSNSRSEMNVSTLELGDSALYLCASSLLNKNNSPLHFGNGTRLTVT.

This clone was recorded a few times. The chain employs TRBV15 and TRBJ2-7, with D possibly being TRBD1 (6 bases). Trimming removed 9 bases at V and 0 bases at J, with 15 bases between. This CDR3 is built from 14 residues. Germline lookup yields CDR1 LNHNV and CDR2 YYDKDF (reference sequence). The chain's CDR3 is CATKGDTNSYEQYF. The CDR3 nucleotides read TGTGCCACGAAAGGGGACACCAACTCCTACGAGCAGTACTTC.

The chain combines TRBV14 with TRBJ2-7; a weak D match, TRBD2 (7 bases). The V and J ends lost 5 bases and 10 bases respectively, with 24 bases between them. This CDR3 has 15 amino acids. Germline values: CDR1 SGHDN, CDR2 FVKESK. DNA of the CDR3: TGTGCCAGCAGCAGGGGGGGACTCCTTCGGGATTCCCAGTACTTC. It is translated as CASSRGGLLRDSQYF.

The V gene is TRBV10-3, the J gene TRBJ2-7; perhaps TRBD2 as D (6 bases). Germline assignment: CDR1 ENHRY and CDR2 SYGVKD. This CDR3 is 13 amino acids long. The V gene lost 8 bases and the J gene lost 2 bases, with 13 bases spanning the gap. CDR3 region: CAIAGTDTYEQYF. In DNA form, the CDR3 reads TGTGCCATCGCCGGGACTGACACCTACGAGCAGTACTTC.

The chain employs TRBV15 and TRBJ1-5, with 7 nucleotides matching TRBD1. Losses at the gene ends were 5 bases for V and 2 bases for J; bases not matched to a gene: 6. Looked up from germline, CDR1 is LNHNV and CDR2 is YYDKDF (reference sequence). The CDR3 has 15 residues. The chain's CDR3 is CATSPRQGGNQPQHF. The CDR3 bases are TGTGCCACCAGCCCCAGACAGGGCGGCAATCAGCCCCAGCATTTT.

The CDR3 DNA reads as TGTGCCATCAGTGTCCAGGGAAACACTGAAGCTTTCTTT. Translation: CAISVQGNTEAFF. The chain links TRBV10-3 to TRBJ1-1; tentatively, D is TRBD1 (5 bases). V lost 4 bases and J 2 bases, leaving 8 bases between the germline ends. Germline V gene sequence: CDR1 ENHRY, CDR2 SYGVKD. The CDR3 has 13 residues.

The V call is TRBV9, the J call TRBJ1-2; D not certain. This CDR3 contains 14 residues. The V and J ends lost 0 bases and 8 bases respectively, with 14 bases between them. Germline CDR1 and CDR2: SGDLS and YYNGEE. CDR3 region: CASSVGLIGGGYTF. The CDR3 coding sequence is TGTGCCAGCAGCGTAGGACTAATTGGTGGAGGCTACACCTTC.

The chain joins TRBV7-9 to TRBJ2-5, with 8 bases aligning to TRBD1. This CDR3 has 13 amino acids. J was trimmed by 4 bases and V by 5 bases; bases with no gene match: 3. Germline V lookup: CDR1 SEHNR, CDR2 FQNEAQ (reference sequence). This CDR3 reads CASSRTGPETQYF. In DNA, the CDR3 is TGTGCCAGCAGCCGGACAGGGCCAGAGACCCAGTACTTC.

The CDR3 protein is CASSPPSPGQLYEQYF. The CDR3 nucleotides read TGTGCCAGCTCACCCCCAAGCCCAGGGCAACTCTACGAGCAGTACTTC. V usage is TRBV18 and J usage is TRBJ2-7; a weak D match, TRBD1 (5 bases). The CDR3 is 16 residues long. Germline V gives CDR1 KGHSH, CDR2 LQKENI. V was cut by 3 bases and J by 3 bases, with 18 bases left in between.

The V gene is TRBV10-2, the J gene TRBJ1-1; 8 bases are a match to TRBD1. The J segment lost 3 bases and the V segment lost 6 bases, leaving 12 bases of the junction unmatched. The CDR3 contains 16 residues. CDR1 is WSHSY and CDR2 is SAAADI in the germline V gene. The CDR3 loop reads CASSANTPGQDTEAFF. DNA of the CDR3: TGCGCCAGCAGCGCGAATACCCCGGGACAGGACACTGAAGCTTTCTTT.